Described below is a single TCR beta chain sequence and its context. In its sample, this clone was seen once. The specificity of this receptor is unknown. Base-call qualities are not available, and no considerably larger clone is one nucleotide away. This sample is drawn from a study of shared clonotypes between healthy human individuals (dated by TCRdb to about 2020). Looking at the study overall: The cohort comprised two women and a few men aged 18 to 49 years. Per donor, leukapheresis produced somewhere between about 0.94 and 8.9 billion PBMCs. For each donor, CD4 naive and CD4 memory were each given three plates, CD8 naive was given two plates, and CD8 memory was given one plate. To estimate repertoire size and how much clonotypes are shared between individuals, the study performed deep sequencing of blood TCR repertoires from about 5 healthy adults. Different laboratories and diverse techniques were used to prepare libraries and sequence TCR repertoires, to increase sequencing depth and limit assay-specific biases. Study-level results and caveats: Because the study included only a small number of donors, the genetic and exposure-history diversity represented was limited. When several donors were compared, the shared fraction of clonotypes was roughly 4.8% for naive CD4, about 4% for naive CD8, more than 2% for memory CD4, and 0.4% for memory CD8. Even with the large sequencing depth, rarefaction of the sorted-subset datasets indicated that sequencing was incomplete. Larger estimated clonotype richness was generally found for naive subsets than for memory subsets. Pairwise subsampling indicated that sequencing depth was expected to affect the degree of clonotype sharing among donors. Sampling was limited to blood, and TCR repertoires in tissue likely differ from TCR repertoires in blood. Higher generation probabilities were observed for clonotypes shared by all four sorted-subset donors than for non-shared clonotypes.

Using the deep immunoSEQ assay, multiplex PCR amplified TCR CDR3 regions from genomic DNA. Extracted genomic DNA from each cell subset was distributed evenly across all wells of several immunoSEQ 96-well plates, and each plate was treated as a replicate. For sorted subsets, around 200 ng genomic DNA, equal to about 30,000 T cell genomes, was loaded into each replicate PCR. Purified libraries were quantified with a Qubit 3.0 fluorometer, sized on a Bioanalyzer 2100, and re-quantified with the KAPA Library Quantification kit. Each immunoSEQ 96-well plate was sequenced on its own single-read 150-cycle Illumina NextSeq 550 flow cell. On the authors' methods: The immunoSEQ output contained only junctional sequences without quality scores, so filtering could not match that applied to full-length reads. To assign V/J genes and CDR3, sequences were annotated against IMGT germline references using PyIR, a Python wrapper for IgBLAST v1.9. Any read was removed if the V/J assignment was weak (E-value above 1e-6), the CDR3 was missing, or the read contained stop codons, out-of-frame junctions, or ambiguous translated residues. V3J clonotypes were defined by identical inferred V gene, J gene, and CDR3 amino acid sequence. Percentage overlap between repertoires was computed as shared unique clonotypes divided by the size of the smaller repertoire. Three approaches were used to assess repertoire richness: RTK rarefaction, the Chao1 estimator, and Recon v2.1 estimates of unobserved clonotypes. Generation probabilities for all TCRbeta clonotypes obtained by the gDNA method from a handful of donors were computed using OLGA. In TCRdb, the immuneACCESS table is reduced to in-frame sequences with V and J assigned. These tables do not hold every clone; where another copy was compared, an unresolved V gene accounts for under half, and the others remain unexplained. The V and J calls and clone size are taken from that table; D and trimming were inferred from the DNA. In all, the sample holds a few million clones, and around 94% of those were seen once. The ten largest account for roughly 0.14% of the sample.

The donors were healthy, HIV-negative adults who had no recently reported acute infections or vaccinations. Every donor was a Caucasian adult living in Nashville, Tennessee, USA. CD4+ T cells were enriched through magnetic negative selection, after which naive cells were positively selected on CD45RA and the remaining negative fraction served as the memory subset. Blood was collected by leukapheresis, and PBMCs were isolated by Ficoll-Histopaque density gradient centrifugation and then cryopreserved in liquid nitrogen vapor phase. Purity and quantity of every magnetically sorted T cell population were checked by analytical flow cytometry. From each sorted fraction, genomic DNA was isolated and quantified by UV absorbance on a Nanodrop 2000c. The CDR3, from cysteine to phenylalanine, totals 16 residues. Solely the CDR3 DNA is kept, with 48 bases framed from the first base. Ends trimmed: V by 0 bases, J by 9 bases; bases unmatched to a gene: 7. Taken from the germline V gene, the CDR1 and CDR2 loops are MGHRA and YSYEKL.

The clonotype comes from a man aged 18 to 30 in good health. The sequence joins TRBV4-1 to TRBJ1-6, and 8 junction bases match TRBD1. The sample was naive CD4+ T cells sorted from blood. Per the publication, the cell subset or site label means: CD45RA+ positively selected. The nucleotide sequence is given as TGCGCCAGCAGCCAAGATTTTCAGGGGGCAGGTTCACCCCTCCACTTT. It specifies CASSQDFQGAGSPLHF.